These T cell receptor beta chains were read from a single sample in a study of T cells in localized non-small cell lung cancer. Libraries were prepared by immunoSEQ multiplex PCR; TCRdb keeps only in-frame clonotypes and omits some of them. The sample carries roughly 40,000 clones, more than 85% recorded once. Here the sequenced sample was peripheral blood, taken before any cancer treatment. Receptor source: a man between 18 and 49 years old with stage I lung adenocarcinoma. Each CDR3 is given with its conserved first and last residue. D genes are given only for firm matches. Rows may omit the clone size; those that give it use once, few, many or a size class.

DNA,CDR3,size,J,D,V
TGCGCCAGCAGCCAAGAACAGGGTCCGCCCCAGCATTTT,CASSQEQGPPQHF,-,TRBJ1-5,-,TRBV4-1
TGTGCCAGCAGTCGAGACAGGGGGGGCCTAAGGTCACCCCTCCACTTT,CASSRDRGGLRSPLHF,once,TRBJ1-6,TRBD1,TRBV27
TGCGCCAGCAGCCCCTCAGGGGGGGTTTCCTACGAGCAGTACTTC,CASSPSGGVSYEQYF,-,TRBJ2-7,-,TRBV4-1
TGTGCCACCAGCAGAGATCAGGGGCTGAGCGGGGGGTCCTCCTACAATGAGCAGTTCTTC,CATSRDQGLSGGSSYNEQFF,-,TRBJ2-1,TRBD2,TRBV15
TGTGCCAGCAGTGATGGCGCCCGGGAAGGGTTGAGACGTGAGCAGTTCTTC,CASSDGAREGLRREQFF,-,TRBJ2-1,-,TRBV6-1
TGCGCCAGCAGCCAAGCAGTAGTTCAGCCCCAGCATTTT,CASSQAVVQPQHF,-,TRBJ1-5,-,TRBV4-1
TGCGCCAGCAGCCCCACGCGTGGGCAGGGCAATGAAAAACTGTTTTTT,CASSPTRGQGNEKLFF,-,TRBJ1-4,-,TRBV5-1
TGTGCCAGCAGCGTTACATGGGGGGGCGGGAGCACTGAAGCTTTCTTT,CASSVTWGGGSTEAFF,-,TRBJ1-1,-,TRBV11-2
TGTGCCAGCTCACCCAAAGGGGGGACTGGCAATCAGCCCCAGCATTTT,CASSPKGGTGNQPQHF,few,TRBJ1-5,-,TRBV18
TGTGCCAGTAAAGGAGGGGGCGGTCAGCCCCAGCATTTT,CASKGGGGQPQHF,-,TRBJ1-5,TRBD1,TRBV19
TGCGCCAGCAGCTTGGGGGGCAGCGGAAAAACTGAAGCTTTCTTT,CASSLGGSGKTEAFF,once,TRBJ1-1,-,TRBV5-1
TGCGCCAGCAGCTTGTTCTCGGAGGAGACTGAAGCTTTCTTT,CASSLFSEETEAFF,-,TRBJ1-1,-,TRBV5-1
TGCGCCAGCGGCCCACATCAGCCCCAGCATTTT,CASGPHQPQHF,medium-sized,TRBJ1-5,-,TRBV23-1
TGTGCCAGTGCGGACAGTCCGAACACTGAAGCTTTCTTT,CASADSPNTEAFF,-,TRBJ1-1,-,TRBV19
TGTGCCAGCAGAGTCCTAGGGGTCCAGCCCCAGCATTTT,CASRVLGVQPQHF,-,TRBJ1-5,-,TRBV28
TGCAGCCATAACTTGGGTGGAGGGGGGACCCAGTACTTC,CSHNLGGGGTQYF,once,TRBJ2-5,-,TRBV29-1
TGCGCCAGCCGGACAGCGTACACCGGGGAGCTGTTTTTT,CASRTAYTGELFF,once,TRBJ2-2,-,TRBV10-2
TGCGCCAGCAGCTGGACCTCAGGAGCGGGGGGTGTAAATACGCAGTATTTT,CASSWTSGAGGVNTQYF,-,TRBJ2-3,TRBD2,TRBV5-1
TGTGCCAGCACCAATTCCTACGAGCAGTACTTC,CASTNSYEQYF,-,TRBJ2-7,-,TRBV11-2
TGTGCCAGCAGCTCCGCCCTTTATAATTCACCCCTCCACTTT,CASSSALYNSPLHF,-,TRBJ1-6,-,TRBV5-4
TGTGCCAGCAGTCCGGTGGACAGGGCCGCTGAAGCTTTCTTT,CASSPVDRAAEAFF,once,TRBJ1-1,TRBD1,TRBV6-1
TGTGCCAGCGGGACCGGGGTAGGTTCACCCCTCCACTTT,CASGTGVGSPLHF,-,TRBJ1-6,-,TRBV6-1
TGTGCCAGCAGCTTAGCGATTTGGGAGGGCGAGCAGTACTTC,CASSLAIWEGEQYF,-,TRBJ2-7,TRBD2,TRBV11-1
TGTGCCAGCAGCCCAGGGATGGGGAATGAAGCTTTCTTT,CASSPGMGNEAFF,-,TRBJ1-1,-,TRBV4-2
TGTGCCAGCAGCAACCAACAGGGAGGGAGCACTGAAGCTTTCTTT,CASSNQQGGSTEAFF,-,TRBJ1-1,-,TRBV7-2